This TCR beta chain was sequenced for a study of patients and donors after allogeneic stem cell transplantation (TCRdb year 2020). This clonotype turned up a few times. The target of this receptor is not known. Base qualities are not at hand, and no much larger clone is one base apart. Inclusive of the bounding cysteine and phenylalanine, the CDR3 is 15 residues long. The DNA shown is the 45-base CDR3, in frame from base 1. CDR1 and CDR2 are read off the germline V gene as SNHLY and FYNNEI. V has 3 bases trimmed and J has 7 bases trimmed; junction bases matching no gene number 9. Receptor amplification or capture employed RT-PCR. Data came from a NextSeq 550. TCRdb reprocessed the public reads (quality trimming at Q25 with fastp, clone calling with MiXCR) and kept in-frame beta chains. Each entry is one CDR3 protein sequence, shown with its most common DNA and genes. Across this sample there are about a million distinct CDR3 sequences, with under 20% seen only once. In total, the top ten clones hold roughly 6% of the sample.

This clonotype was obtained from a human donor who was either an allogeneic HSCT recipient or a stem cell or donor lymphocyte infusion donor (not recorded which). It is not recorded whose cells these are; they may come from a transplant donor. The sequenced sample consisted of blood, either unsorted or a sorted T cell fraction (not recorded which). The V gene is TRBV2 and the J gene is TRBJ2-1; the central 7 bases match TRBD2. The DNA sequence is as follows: TGTGCCAGCAGTGACGGCGGGGGAGGAATTAATGAGCAGTTCTTC. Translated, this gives CASSDGGGGINEQFF. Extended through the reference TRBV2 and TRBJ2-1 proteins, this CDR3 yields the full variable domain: EPEVTQTPSHQVTQMGQEVILRCVPISNHLYFYWYRQILGQKVEFLVSFYNNEISEKSEIFDDQFSVERPDGSNFTLKIRSTKLEDSAMYFCASSDGGGGINEQFFGPGTRLTVL.